This T cell receptor beta chain was retrieved from a study of blood T cell repertoires in COVID-19. Method: immunoSEQ multiplex PCR; TCRdb's copy keeps in-frame clones and lacks some. The table has over 200,000 clones, 83% seen once. The CDR3 sequence is 14 residues long. J was trimmed by 6 bases and V by 2 bases; bases with no gene match: 8. The germline V gene encodes CDR1 SGHRS and CDR2 YFSETQ. The sequence was collected from an elderly man with acute or convalescent COVID-19. The V call is TRBV5-1, the J call TRBJ2-7; TRBD1 matches 7 bases. Sequencing used peripheral blood. The CDR3 loop reads CASSLQGISSEQYF. The CDR3 region has the DNA TGCGCCAGCAGCTTACAGGGGATCAGTTCCGAGCAGTACTTC.